One and the same sample provided the 31 T cell receptor beta chains below, sequenced in a study of blood T cell repertoires in COVID-19. Using immunoSEQ multiplex PCR, the repertoire was profiled, and TCRdb retains in-frame clones only, with some absent. This table holds over 300,000 clones, around 88% found once. The specimen sequenced was peripheral blood. The receptors were gathered from a woman aged 45-65 years with acute or convalescent COVID-19.

J is TRBJ1-2 and V is TRBV2, with TRBD1 matching over 8 bases. Losses at the gene ends were 5 bases for V and 7 bases for J; bases not matched to a gene: 6. CDR3 length: 13 amino acids. CDR1 SNHLY and CDR2 FYNNEI come from the germline V gene. CDR3 bases: TGTGCCAGCAGTAGCGACAGGGGATCTGGCTACACCTTC. It translates to CASSSDRGSGYTF.

V is TRBV18 and J is TRBJ1-6; 7 bases agree with TRBD1. The CDR3 contains 13 residues. Germline V gene data show CDR1 as KGHSH and CDR2 as LQKENI. The ends lost 7 bases at V and 7 bases at J; junction bases unmatched: 4. The CDR3 sequence: CASYSDRNSPLHF. The CDR3 DNA reads as TGTGCCAGCTACTCGGACAGGAATTCACCCCTCCACTTT.

The V gene is TRBV7-2, the J gene TRBJ2-5, with 10 bases aligning to TRBD2. CDR3 length equals 19 residues. Germline loops: CDR1 SGHTA, CDR2 FQGNSA. J gave up 2 bases and V 4 bases, and 16 bases lay outside the gene matches. CDR3 nucleotides: TGTGCCAGCAGCTCGCCAAAGGGCCGGGGACTAGCGTTACAAGAGACCCAGTACTTC. It is translated as CASSSPKGRGLALQETQYF.

The chain recombines TRBV10-3 with TRBJ1-5; D perhaps matches TRBD1 (6 bases). The length of the CDR3 is 15 residues. Deletions cut 8 bases from V and 7 bases from J, with 21 bases between. CDR1 ENHRY and CDR2 SYGVKD come from the germline V gene. CDR3 protein: CAISPQQGAQQPQHF. The CDR3 region has the DNA TGTGCCATCTCCCCCCAACAGGGCGCACAGCAGCCCCAGCATTTT.

V and J are TRBV18 and TRBJ1-5, with D perhaps matching TRBD1 (5 bases). Germline CDR1 KGHSH, CDR2 LQKENI. CDR3 length: 14 amino acids. Trimming removed 0 bases at V and 6 bases at J, with 9 bases between. The CDR3: CASSPPGGSQPQHF. The DNA for the CDR3 is TGTGCCAGCTCACCACCGGGGGGGAGTCAGCCCCAGCATTTT.

J is TRBJ1-3 and V is TRBV7-9, with D possibly TRBD1 on 5 matching bases. The germline V gene has CDR1 SEHNR and CDR2 FQNEAQ (reference sequence). CDR3 length: 17 residues. V gave up 1 base and J gave up 2 bases, with 15 bases separating them. CDR3 DNA sequence: TGTGCCAGCAGCTTAGACGGGGGAGATTCAACTGGAAACACCATATATTTT. This codes for CASSLDGGDSTGNTIYF.

The genes are TRBV5-1 and TRBJ2-1, with a weak D call TRBD1 (5 bases). Germline V gene data show CDR1 as SGHRS and CDR2 as YFSETQ. The length of the CDR3 is 12 residues. Between the trimmed V and J ends, which lost 5 bases and 6 bases, there was a span of 9 bases. The CDR3 reads CASRDTGNEQFF. CDR3 bases: TGCGCCAGCAGAGACACAGGCAATGAGCAGTTCTTC.

The chain links TRBV6-6 to TRBJ1-5; 10 bases match TRBD1. J lost 4 bases, V lost 5 bases, and 2 bases had no gene match. This CDR3 spans 14 amino acids. The V gene's germline CDR1 is MNHNY and CDR2 SVGAGI (reference sequence). In nucleotides, the CDR3 is TGTGCCAGCAGTACGGGACAGGGGAATCAGCCCCAGCATTTT. Translating gives CASSTGQGNQPQHF.

In DNA, the CDR3 is TGTGCCAGCAGCCGGGACTCCCATTGGCAGTTCTTC. Encoded protein: CASSRDSHWQFF. The chain uses TRBV7-8 and TRBJ2-1, with D possibly TRBD2 on 6 matching bases. Germline V gives CDR1 SGHVS, CDR2 FQNEAQ. CDR3 size: 12 residues. V gave up 5 bases and J gave up 12 bases, with 14 bases separating them.

This chain links TRBV25-1 with TRBJ1-2; D is perhaps TRBD1 (5 bases). Trimming shortened V by 1 base and J by 7 bases, and 10 bases separated the two germline ends. Germline V gene data show CDR1 as MGHDK and CDR2 as SYGVNS. The CDR3 length is 13 residues. The CDR3 here is CASSESGGSGYTF. The CDR3 coding sequence is TGTGCCAGCAGTGAATCCGGGGGATCTGGCTACACCTTC.

The sample holds a few counts of this clone. V usage is TRBV28 and J usage is TRBJ1-2, with 9 bases that match TRBD1. The V gene end was trimmed by 10 bases and the J gene end by 5 bases; junction bases not matched to a gene: 8. The CDR3 sequence is 13 residues long. Germline V gene data show CDR1 as MDHEN and CDR2 as SYDVKM. The CDR3 DNA is TGTGCCACCCAGTCCGGGACAGGGTATGGCTACACCTTC. This gives the protein CATQSGTGYGYTF.

V usage is TRBV6-6 and J usage is TRBJ2-7, with D perhaps TRBD2 (6 bases). Per germline, CDR1 MNHNY and CDR2 SVGAGI (reference sequence). The CDR3 runs to 14 residues. V lost 8 bases to trimming and J lost 2 bases, with 16 bases between them. The CDR3 DNA sequence: TGTGCCAGCTGGGGGGACTCAGAGACCTACGAGCAGTACTTC. It translates to CASWGDSETYEQYF.

The CDR3 is CASDREPTNEKLFF. The DNA of the CDR3 is TGTGCATCGGACAGGGAACCAACTAATGAAAAACTGTTTTTT. The chain is built from TRBV6-5 and TRBJ1-4; TRBD1 matches at 8 bases. CDR3 length equals 14 residues. Germline CDR1 reads MNHEY; CDR2 reads SVGAGI.

This clone was observed a handful of times. The chain has TRBV6-5 and TRBJ1-1; D remains ambiguous. The V end was cut by 7 bases, the J end by 0 bases, with 12 bases between. CDR3 length: 14 amino acids. CDR1 MNHEY and CDR2 SVGAGI come from the germline V gene. The CDR3 loop is CASIPSVMNTEAFF. CDR3 coding DNA: TGTGCCAGCATTCCCAGTGTAATGAACACTGAAGCTTTCTTT.

The chain couples TRBV4-1 to TRBJ1-3; D call uncertain. The V end was cut by 4 bases, the J end by 0 bases, with 16 bases between. There are 17 residues in the CDR3. Germline assignment: CDR1 MGHRA and CDR2 YSYEKL. CDR3 protein: CASSRAGLTLSGNTIYF. CDR3 nucleotide sequence: TGCGCCAGCAGCCGGGCCGGACTCACTCTCTCTGGAAACACCATATATTTT.

The chain links TRBV10-2 to TRBJ1-5, with 7 bases that match TRBD1. The CDR3 loop spans 18 amino acids. Trimming at V came to 7 bases and at J to 4 bases, leaving 19 bases not matched to a gene. Germline V gives CDR1 WSHSY, CDR2 SAAADI. The CDR3, as DNA: TGCGCCAGCACTAGGACAGGAAGATTTACCGTGAAGAATCAGCCCCAGCATTTT. Its translation: CASTRTGRFTVKNQPQHF.

The CDR3 sequence is CASSNTHYGYTF. The CDR3 nucleotides are TGTGCCAGCAGTAACACGCACTATGGCTACACCTTC. The chain combines TRBV12-3 or TRBV12-4 with TRBJ1-2; D is unresolved. The CDR3 is made up of 12 amino acids. V lost 5 bases to trimming and J lost 3 bases, with 7 bases between them.

This clone has more than one count but fewer than ten. The rearrangement links TRBV7-9 to TRBJ1-1, with a tentative D call TRBD1 (6 bases). The CDR3 loop spans 12 amino acids. V lost 5 bases and J lost 7, with 11 bases in between. The germline CDR1 and CDR2 sequences are SEHNR and FQNEAQ (reference sequence). CDR3 residues: CASSITGFEAFF. CDR3 DNA sequence: TGTGCCAGCAGCATTACAGGGTTTGAAGCTTTCTTT.

This clone was recorded once. This sequence joins TRBV5-6 and TRBJ1-2, with D perhaps TRBD1 (6 bases). CDR1 SGHDT and CDR2 YYEEEE come from the germline V gene. Trimming took 0 bases from V and 4 from J, leaving 10 bases between them. The CDR3 loop spans 14 amino acids. In DNA form, the CDR3 reads TGTGCCAGCAGCTTGGACCGGACAGCCTATGGCTACACCTTC. This gives the protein CASSLDRTAYGYTF. Combining the CDR3 with reference TRBV5-6 and TRBJ1-2 gives the whole variable domain DAGVTQSPTHLIKTRGQQVTLRCSPKSGHDTVSWYQQALGQGPQFIFQYYEEEERQRGNFPDRFSGHQFPNYSSELNVNALLLGDSALYLCASSLDRTAYGYTFGSGTRLTVV.

This chain uses TRBV6-5 with TRBJ2-5; 10 positions agree with TRBD1. Trimming took 6 bases from V and 5 from J; bases not matched to a gene: 9. Per the germline V gene, CDR1 is MNHEY and CDR2 is SVGAGI. CDR3 length: 15 residues. CDR3 residues: CASSKGQGVAETQYF. DNA of the CDR3: TGTGCCAGCAGCAAAGGACAGGGGGTCGCGGAGACCCAGTACTTC.

The CDR3 DNA is TGTGCCAGCTCACCGTTGTCGGGAAGCAATCAGCCCCAGCATTTT. This sequence encodes CASSPLSGSNQPQHF. The chain is built from TRBV18 and TRBJ1-5; D remains ambiguous. The V end was cut by 3 bases, the J end by 1 base, with 10 bases between. This CDR3 has 15 amino acids. The germline CDR1 and CDR2 sequences are KGHSH and LQKENI.

This chain uses TRBV7-8 with TRBJ1-1; D might be TRBD1 (6 bases). Trimming took 1 base from V and 0 from J, leaving 9 bases between them. Per the germline V gene, CDR1 is SGHVS and CDR2 is FQNEAQ. The CDR3 loop spans 15 amino acids. The CDR3 sequence: CASSLGGHLNTEAFF. DNA for the CDR3: TGTGCCAGCAGCTTAGGGGGACATCTGAACACTGAAGCTTTCTTT.

CDR3 DNA: TGTGCCATCAGTGGAGCGGGAGACACCGGGGAGCTGTTTTTT. Encoded protein: CAISGAGDTGELFF. The rearrangement joins TRBV10-3 to TRBJ2-2, with 8 positions matching TRBD2. The V gene end was trimmed by 4 bases and the J gene end by 3 bases; junction bases not matched to a gene: 1. The germline gives CDR1 ENHRY, CDR2 SYGVKD. The CDR3 sequence is 14 residues long.

The chain employs TRBV7-2 and TRBJ2-1; 7 bases are a match to TRBD1. From germline, CDR1 is SGHTA and CDR2 FQGNSA. Losses at the gene ends were 1 base for V and 7 bases for J; bases not matched to a gene: 4. This CDR3 has 14 residues. DNA for the CDR3: TGTGCCAGCAGCTTAGACAGGGGTGTTAATGAGCAGTTCTTC. Its translation: CASSLDRGVNEQFF.

The V gene is TRBV7-3, the J gene TRBJ1-1, with TRBD1 matching 9 bases. V gave up 3 bases and J gave up 8 bases; unmatched junction bases: 7. Per the germline V gene, CDR1 is SGHTA and CDR2 is FQGTGA. This CDR3 has 14 amino acids. The CDR3 DNA reads TGTGCCAGCAGCTTCCTTGGACAGGGGACAGAAGCTTTCTTT. This encodes CASSFLGQGTEAFF.

The chain couples TRBV7-9 to TRBJ2-7; TRBD1 agrees at 8 bases. The germline gives CDR1 SEHNR, CDR2 FQNEAQ (reference sequence). The V and J ends lost 10 bases and 7 bases, in that order; junction bases with no gene match: 15. This CDR3 is 14 amino acids long. CDR3 protein: CATAVGQGAGEQYF. As DNA, the CDR3 is TGTGCCACTGCAGTGGGGCAGGGGGCTGGAGAGCAGTACTTC. Looking up the rest from reference TRBV7-9 and TRBJ2-7 gives the full variable domain: DTGVSQNPRHKITKRGQNVTFRCDPISEHNRLYWYRQTLGQGPEFLTYFQNEAQLEKSRLLSDRFSAERPKGSFSTLEIQRTEQGDSAMYLCATAVGQGAGEQYFGPGTRLTVT.

The genes are TRBV25-1 and TRBJ2-5; D perhaps matches TRBD1 (6 bases). The V gene lost 0 bases and the J gene lost 3 bases, with 11 bases spanning the gap. Germline assignment: CDR1 MGHDK and CDR2 SYGVNS. The CDR3 totals 15 residues. The CDR3 nucleotides are TGTGCCAGCAGTGAATATCCCCGGACAGAAGAGACCCAGTACTTC. Translating it yields CASSEYPRTEETQYF.

This rearrangement joins TRBV28 to TRBJ2-3, with 11 bases matching TRBD2. Germline V gene sequence: CDR1 MDHEN, CDR2 SYDVKM. After removal of 6 bases from V and 5 bases from J, the junction contained 7 bases not matched to a gene. The CDR3 runs to 15 residues. The CDR3 loop is CASRLAGAGIDTQYF. The DNA of the CDR3 is TGTGCCAGCAGACTAGCGGGAGCTGGAATAGATACGCAGTATTTT.

Only one count was recorded for this clone. The V gene is TRBV18, the J gene TRBJ1-2; 7 bases agree with TRBD1. Per the germline V gene, CDR1 is KGHSH and CDR2 is LQKENI. The CDR3 extends over 13 amino acids. Trimming took 3 bases from V and 7 from J; bases not matched to a gene: 5. The CDR3 here is CASSPDREAGYTF. The DNA of the CDR3 is TGTGCCAGCTCACCCGACAGGGAAGCTGGCTACACCTTC.

The genes are TRBV5-8 and TRBJ1-1, with D perhaps TRBD1 (5 bases). Germline V gene data show CDR1 as SGHTS and CDR2 as YDEGEE. This CDR3 spans 13 amino acids. V lost 5 bases and J 8 bases, leaving 16 bases between the germline ends. The CDR3 loop is CASSSPLRQEAFF. The CDR3, as DNA: TGTGCCAGCAGTTCTCCATTACGACAGGAAGCTTTCTTT. Full variable domain (outside the CDR3, taken from reference TRBV5-8 and TRBJ1-1): EAGVTQSPTHLIKTRGQQATLRCSPISGHTSVYWYQQALGLGLQFLLWYDEGEERNRGNFPPRFSGRQFPNYSSELNVNALELEDSALYLCASSSPLRQEAFFGQGTRLTVV.

This clone was seen many times. This chain connects TRBV5-1 to TRBJ1-1; D ambiguous. The length of the CDR3 is 14 residues. Between the trimmed V and J ends, which lost 3 bases and 7 bases, there was a span of 16 bases. Germline V gene lookup returns CDR1 SGHRS and CDR2 YFSETQ. The DNA of the CDR3 is TGCGCCAGCAGCTCTTATGGGCCTGCACTTGAAGCTTTCTTT. This sequence encodes CASSSYGPALEAFF. The full variable domain, in which reference TRBV5-1 and TRBJ1-1 provide the parts outside the CDR3, is KAGVTQTPRYLIKTRGQQVTLSCSPISGHRSVSWYQQTPGQGLQFLFEYFSETQRNKGNFPGRFSGRQFSNSRSEMNVSTLELGDSALYLCASSSYGPALEAFFGQGTRLTVV.